This is a list of T cell receptor beta chains from one sample in a study of T cell changes during pregnancy in multiple sclerosis. Sequencing was performed with immunoSEQ multiplex PCR; in TCRdb, only in-frame clones are kept and a portion is missing. This table holds 50,000 or so clones, about 89% found once. Here the sequenced sample was CD4+ T cells from peripheral blood mononuclear cells, taken after pregnancy. The receptors were sampled from a female donor in good health, enrolled as a control in a pregnancy study. Both conserved end residues are part of each CDR3. The D gene is left open where the match is weak. Only part of the rows carry a size: once, few, many, or a class if the clone is expanded.

j_gene | d_gene | abundance | v_gene | CDR3nt | CDR3aa
TRBJ1-2 | - | - | TRBV4-1 | TGCGCCAGCAGCTCTCTCTTTCAGGGTTCCTATGGCTACACCTTC | CASSSLFQGSYGYTF
TRBJ2-7 | - | once | TRBV5-1 | TGCGCCAGCAACGAAGATGGAGGGACTCACTACGAGCAGTACTTC | CASNEDGGTHYEQYF
TRBJ1-4 | - | - | TRBV6-4 | TGTGCCAGCAGTGCTGGTAGGGGAAAACTGTTTTTT | CASSAGRGKLFF
TRBJ2-5 | TRBD2 | - | TRBV5-1 | TGCGCCAGCATGCTAGCGGGAGAAGAGACCCAGTACTTC | CASMLAGEETQYF
TRBJ2-5 | TRBD2 | once | TRBV5-4 | TGTGCCAGCAGCCCTAAGGTGGGGGGGCAAGAGACCCAGTACTTC | CASSPKVGGQETQYF
TRBJ2-3 | - | - | TRBV25-1 | TGTGCCAGCAGTGGCGCTTGGGGGCTCCTTTCTACGCAGTATTTT | CASSGAWGLLSTQYF
TRBJ1-6 | - | - | TRBV7-9 | TGTGCCAGCACCCCCCAAGCGCATAATTCACCCCTCCACTTT | CASTPQAHNSPLHF
TRBJ2-7 | - | - | TRBV6-5 | TGTGCCAGCAGTTCTAGCGTTAGGTCCTACGAGCAGTACTTC | CASSSSVRSYEQYF
TRBJ2-7 | TRBD2 | - | TRBV7-2 | TGTGCCAGCAGCCGGACTAGCGGGGGGCCCTACGAGCAGTACTTC | CASSRTSGGPYEQYF
TRBJ2-3 | TRBD1 | - | TRBV18 | TGTGCCAGCTCACCACCGGGGACAGAGGATTCTACGCAGTATTTT | CASSPPGTEDSTQYF
TRBJ1-4 | - | - | TRBV30 | TGTGCCTGGGAATTCGACGGCGGGTCTAATGAAAAACTGTTTTTT | CAWEFDGGSNEKLFF
TRBJ1-3 | - | - | TRBV19 | TGTGCCAGTAGTATAAGCCCGGGTTCAACTGGAAACACCATATATTTT | CASSISPGSTGNTIYF
TRBJ1-2 | - | - | TRBV7-2 | TGTGCCAGCAGTCTGATCTCGGAGGGGTATGGCTACACCTTC | CASSLISEGYGYTF
TRBJ2-7 | TRBD2 | once | TRBV5-4 | TGTGCCAGCAGTCTCAAAGAGGCGGGGGGCGAGCAGTACTTC | CASSLKEAGGEQYF
TRBJ2-7 | TRBD2 | - | TRBV19 | TGTGCCAGTAGTATAGCCACTAGCGGGGTTTACGAGCAGTACTTC | CASSIATSGVYEQYF
TRBJ2-2 | TRBD1 | - | TRBV10-2 | TGCGCCAGCACCCGGACAGGGCGCACCGGGGAGCTGTTTTTT | CASTRTGRTGELFF